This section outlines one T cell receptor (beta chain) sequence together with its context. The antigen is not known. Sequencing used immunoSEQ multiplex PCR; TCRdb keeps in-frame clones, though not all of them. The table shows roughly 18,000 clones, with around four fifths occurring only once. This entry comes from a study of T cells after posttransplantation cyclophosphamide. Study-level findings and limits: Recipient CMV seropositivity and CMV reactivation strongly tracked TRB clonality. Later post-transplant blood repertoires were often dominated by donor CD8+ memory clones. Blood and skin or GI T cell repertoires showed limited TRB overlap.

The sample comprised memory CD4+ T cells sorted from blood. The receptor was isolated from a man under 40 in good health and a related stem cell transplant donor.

CDR3 DNA: TGTGCCAGCAGCTTAGGGCGCAGGTTCTCTGGAAACACCATATATTTT. The encoded protein is CASSLGRRFSGNTIYF. This chain links TRBV7-8 with TRBJ1-3; no clear D gene. Germline V CDR1 and CDR2: SGHVS, FQNEAQ. The V gene lost 1 base and the J gene lost 0 bases, with 10 bases spanning the gap. This CDR3 has 16 residues.